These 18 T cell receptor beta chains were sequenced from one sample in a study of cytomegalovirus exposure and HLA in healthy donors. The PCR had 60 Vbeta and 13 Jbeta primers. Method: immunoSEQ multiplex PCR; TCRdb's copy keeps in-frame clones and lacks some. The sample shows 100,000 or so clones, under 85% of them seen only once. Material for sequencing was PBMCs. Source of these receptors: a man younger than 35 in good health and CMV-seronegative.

The CDR3 region is CASSQDIGRGDTQYF. The CDR3 nucleotides are TGTGCCAGCAGCCAAGATATCGGCAGGGGAGATACGCAGTATTTT. The chain uses TRBV4-2 and TRBJ2-3; D perhaps matches TRBD1 (6 bases). The CDR3 consists of 15 residues. The V gene's germline CDR1 is LGHNA and CDR2 YNFKEQ. V gave up 0 bases and J gave up 5 bases, with 12 bases separating them.

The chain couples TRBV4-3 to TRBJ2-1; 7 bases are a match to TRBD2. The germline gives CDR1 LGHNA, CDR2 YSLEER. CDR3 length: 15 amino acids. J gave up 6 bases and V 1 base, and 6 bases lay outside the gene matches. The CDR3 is CASSQVSGTANEQFF. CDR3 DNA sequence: TGCGCCAGCAGCCAAGTAAGCGGGACCGCCAATGAGCAGTTCTTC.

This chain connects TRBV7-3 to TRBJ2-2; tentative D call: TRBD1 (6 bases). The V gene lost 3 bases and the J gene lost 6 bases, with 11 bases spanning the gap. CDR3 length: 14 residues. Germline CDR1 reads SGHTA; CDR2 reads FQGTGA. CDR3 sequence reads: CASSFGTPSGELFF. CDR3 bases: TGTGCCAGCAGCTTCGGGACACCCTCCGGGGAGCTGTTTTTT.

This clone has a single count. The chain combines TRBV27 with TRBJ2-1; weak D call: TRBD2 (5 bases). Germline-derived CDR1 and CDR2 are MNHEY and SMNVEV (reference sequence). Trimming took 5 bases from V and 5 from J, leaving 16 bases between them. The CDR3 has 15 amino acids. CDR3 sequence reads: CASSPTRAPNNEQFF. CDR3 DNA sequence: TGTGCCAGCAGTCCCACTAGGGCTCCGAACAATGAGCAGTTCTTC.

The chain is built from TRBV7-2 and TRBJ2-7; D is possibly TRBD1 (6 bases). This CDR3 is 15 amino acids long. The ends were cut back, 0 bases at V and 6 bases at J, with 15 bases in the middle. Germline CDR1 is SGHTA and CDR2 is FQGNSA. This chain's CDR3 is CASSLAAGARGEQYF. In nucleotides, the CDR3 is TGTGCCAGCAGCTTAGCGGCAGGGGCACGAGGCGAGCAGTACTTC.

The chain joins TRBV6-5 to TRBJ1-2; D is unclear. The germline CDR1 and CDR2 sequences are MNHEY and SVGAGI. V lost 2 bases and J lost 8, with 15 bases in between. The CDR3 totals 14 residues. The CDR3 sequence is CASSYVGDSRGYTF. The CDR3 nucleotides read TGTGCCAGCAGTTACGTCGGGGATTCGCGAGGCTACACCTTC.

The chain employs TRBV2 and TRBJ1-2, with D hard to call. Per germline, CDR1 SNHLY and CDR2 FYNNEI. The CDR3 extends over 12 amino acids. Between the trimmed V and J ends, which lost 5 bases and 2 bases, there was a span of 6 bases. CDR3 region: CASSQWNYGYTF. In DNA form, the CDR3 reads TGTGCCAGCAGTCAGTGGAACTATGGCTACACCTTC.

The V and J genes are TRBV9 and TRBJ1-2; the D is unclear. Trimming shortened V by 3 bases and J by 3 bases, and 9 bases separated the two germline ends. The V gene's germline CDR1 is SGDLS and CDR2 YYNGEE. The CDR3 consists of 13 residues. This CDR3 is CASSARRDYGYTF. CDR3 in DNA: TGTGCCAGCAGCGCTAGACGGGACTATGGCTACACCTTC.

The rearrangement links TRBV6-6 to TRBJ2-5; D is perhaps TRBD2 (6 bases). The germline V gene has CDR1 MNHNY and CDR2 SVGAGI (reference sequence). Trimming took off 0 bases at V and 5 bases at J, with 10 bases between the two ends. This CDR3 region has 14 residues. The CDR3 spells CASSYSEGGETQYF. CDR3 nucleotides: TGTGCCAGCAGTTACTCGGAGGGCGGGGAGACCCAGTACTTC.

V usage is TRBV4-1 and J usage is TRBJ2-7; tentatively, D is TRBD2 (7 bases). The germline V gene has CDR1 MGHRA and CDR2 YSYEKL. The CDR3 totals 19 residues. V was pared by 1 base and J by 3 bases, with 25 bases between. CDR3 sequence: CASSQVALESLGGGYEQYF. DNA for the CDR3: TGCGCCAGCAGCCAAGTCGCCCTGGAATCCTTAGGGGGGGGCTACGAGCAGTACTTC.

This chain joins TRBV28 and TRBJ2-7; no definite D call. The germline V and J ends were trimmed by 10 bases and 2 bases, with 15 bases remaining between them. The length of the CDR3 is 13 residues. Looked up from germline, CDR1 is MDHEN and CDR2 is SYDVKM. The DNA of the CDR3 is TGTGCCACCTCGCGGTCAAACCCCTACGAGCAGTACTTC. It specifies CATSRSNPYEQYF.

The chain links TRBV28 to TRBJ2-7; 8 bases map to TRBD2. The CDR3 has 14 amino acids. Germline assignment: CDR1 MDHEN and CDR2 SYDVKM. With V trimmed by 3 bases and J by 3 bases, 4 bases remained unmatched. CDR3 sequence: CASSLGTSGYEQYF. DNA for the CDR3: TGTGCCAGCAGTTTGGGGACTAGTGGCTACGAGCAGTACTTC.

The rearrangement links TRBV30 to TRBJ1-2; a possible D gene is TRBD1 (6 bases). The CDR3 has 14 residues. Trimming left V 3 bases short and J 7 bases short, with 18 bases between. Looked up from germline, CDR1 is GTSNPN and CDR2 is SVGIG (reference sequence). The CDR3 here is CAWREQGPRGGYTF. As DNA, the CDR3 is TGTGCCTGGAGAGAACAGGGACCGCGTGGTGGCTACACCTTC.

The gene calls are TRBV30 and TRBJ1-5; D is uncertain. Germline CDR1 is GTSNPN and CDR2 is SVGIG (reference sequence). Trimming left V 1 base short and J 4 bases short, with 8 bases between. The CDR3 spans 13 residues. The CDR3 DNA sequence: TGTGCCTGGAGTGGGACTGAGAATCAGCCCCAGCATTTT. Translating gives CAWSGTENQPQHF.

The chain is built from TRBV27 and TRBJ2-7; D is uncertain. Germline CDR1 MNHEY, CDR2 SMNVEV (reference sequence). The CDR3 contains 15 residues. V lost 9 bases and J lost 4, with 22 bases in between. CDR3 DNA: TGTGCCAGTTTTTTCAAGCAGAAGGCGGCATACGAGCAGTACTTC. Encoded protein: CASFFKQKAAYEQYF.

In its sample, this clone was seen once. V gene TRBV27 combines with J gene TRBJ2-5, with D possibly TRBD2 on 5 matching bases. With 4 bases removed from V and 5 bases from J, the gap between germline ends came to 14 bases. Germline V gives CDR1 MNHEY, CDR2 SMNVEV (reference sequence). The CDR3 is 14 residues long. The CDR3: CASSSLGASETQYF. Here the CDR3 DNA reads TGTGCCAGCAGTTCCCTGGGAGCTTCGGAGACCCAGTACTTC.

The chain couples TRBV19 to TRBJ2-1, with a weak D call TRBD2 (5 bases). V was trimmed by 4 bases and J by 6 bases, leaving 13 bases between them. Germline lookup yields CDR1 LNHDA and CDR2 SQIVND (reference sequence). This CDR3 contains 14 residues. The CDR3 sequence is CASSRVGLLNEQFF. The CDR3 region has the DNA TGTGCCAGTAGTAGGGTCGGACTCCTCAATGAGCAGTTCTTC.

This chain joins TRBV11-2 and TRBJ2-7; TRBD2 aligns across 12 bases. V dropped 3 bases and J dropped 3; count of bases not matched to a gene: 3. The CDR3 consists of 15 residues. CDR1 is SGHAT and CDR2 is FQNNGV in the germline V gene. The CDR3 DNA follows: TGTGCCAGCAGCTTCGGACTAGCGGGGAACTACGAGCAGTACTTC. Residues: CASSFGLAGNYEQYF. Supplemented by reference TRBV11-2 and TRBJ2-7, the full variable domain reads EAGVAQSPRYKIIEKRQSVAFWCNPISGHATLYWYQQILGQGPKLLIQFQNNGVVDDSQLPKDRFSAERLKGVDSTLKIQPAKLEDSAVYLCASSFGLAGNYEQYFGPGTRLTVT.